The clone carrying this T cell receptor beta chain was counted between two and nine times. This entry is derived from a study of low-dose radiotherapy and immunotherapy resistance in tumors. Time point in this sample: after trial treatment. Treatment noted: LDRT plus nivolumab, ipilimumab, low-dose cyclophosphamide and aspirin (RACIN trial). Eligibility criteria specified advanced solid malignancies devoid of tumor-infiltrating lymphocytes. TRAV and TRBV primers primed cDNA for both TCRalpha and TCRbeta. PCR amplification of the TCRs was performed with Phusion for 20 PCR cycles, and it relied on a constant-region primer together with a V-primer adapter. TCRdb reanalysed the reads using MiXCR and keeps one entry per CDR3 protein. The profile shows some 100,000 distinct CDR3 sequences, approximately 22% of them singletons. V trimming: 0 bases; J trimming: 4 bases; junction bases outside the gene matches: 3. The V gene's germline CDR1 is GTSNPN and CDR2 SVGIG (reference sequence). The CDR3 has 13 residues.

Material: PBMCs, obtained after low-dose radiotherapy plus immunotherapy. The receptor comes from a female donor with ovarian cancer. The chain recombines TRBV30 with TRBJ2-7; 7 bases fit TRBD2. The chain's CDR3 is CAWSVGGGYEQYF. In DNA form, the CDR3 reads TGTGCCTGGAGTGTGGGGGGGGGATACGAGCAGTACTTC.